This entry features one T cell receptor (beta chain) sequence. Its target is unknown. Assay execution took place at the deep level. Profiled with immunoSEQ multiplex PCR; TCRdb holds only in-frame clones, not every one. The sample shows around 1.1 million clones, 78% of them seen only once. This specimen comes from a study of shared clonotypes between healthy human individuals. Background on the study: Per donor, CD8 memory used one plate, CD8 naive used two, CD4 memory used three and CD4 naive used three.

Regarding the study as a whole: Generation probability values for non-shared clonotypes were lower than those for clonotypes shared by all four donors.

The clonotype was recovered from a man aged 18 to 30 in good health. Some clones in this sample may be carry-over from other donors' samples. Sequences were obtained from memory CD4+ T cells from PBMCs. The subset here: CD45RA-negative fraction.

CDR3 protein: CASSQALQGVNYGYTF. The CDR3 DNA is TGCGCCAGCAGCCAAGCATTGCAGGGGGTTAACTATGGCTACACCTTC. V gene TRBV4-1 combines with J gene TRBJ1-2, with 7 bases matching TRBD1. Germline V gene data show CDR1 as MGHRA and CDR2 as YSYEKL. J gave up 1 base and V 1 base, and 6 bases lay outside the gene matches. The CDR3 is 16 residues long.